This TCR beta chain appears in the sequencing data of a study of CD8+CD57+ T cells in acquired aplastic anemia. Study context: When averaged, DNA from sorted CD4+ and CD8+ cells came to approximately 3.2 ug.

Regarding this clonotype: The antigen is unknown.

Overall study findings and caveats: With respect to CD8+ Simpson's diversity, patients and controls did not differ significantly.

Deletions cut 1 base from V and 8 bases from J, with 11 bases between. Germline V gene sequence: CDR1 SEHNR, CDR2 FQNEAQ (reference sequence). This CDR3 has 14 amino acids. The TCR beta profiling, which covered VDJ combination and CDR3 sequence, was carried out using genomic DNA as the template. TCRdb reanalysed the reads using MiXCR and keeps one entry per CDR3 protein. The sample yields roughly 260,000 distinct CDR3 sequences, more than 40% seen once. The authors sequenced patients whose flow cytometry had shown CD8+CD57+ cell expansion. All participating patients were living with severe acquired aplastic anemia. The study sampled blood from patients who had received no therapy.

Sequenced: sorted CD4+, CD8+, or CD8+CD57+ T cells (not recorded which) from PBMCs. The TCR originated in a human donor with aplastic anemia. The chain couples TRBV7-9 to TRBJ1-4; no definite D call. The CDR3 DNA reads as TGTGCCAGCAGCTTAGGGGCGGGAGTGGAAAAACTGTTTTTT. It specifies CASSLGAGVEKLFF. The full variable domain, its missing parts supplied by reference TRBV7-9 and TRBJ1-4, is DTGVSQNPRHKITKRGQNVTFRCDPISEHNRLYWYRQTLGQGPEFLTYFQNEAQLEKSRLLSDRFSAERPKGSFSTLEIQRTEQGDSAMYLCASSLGAGVEKLFFGSGTQLSVL.